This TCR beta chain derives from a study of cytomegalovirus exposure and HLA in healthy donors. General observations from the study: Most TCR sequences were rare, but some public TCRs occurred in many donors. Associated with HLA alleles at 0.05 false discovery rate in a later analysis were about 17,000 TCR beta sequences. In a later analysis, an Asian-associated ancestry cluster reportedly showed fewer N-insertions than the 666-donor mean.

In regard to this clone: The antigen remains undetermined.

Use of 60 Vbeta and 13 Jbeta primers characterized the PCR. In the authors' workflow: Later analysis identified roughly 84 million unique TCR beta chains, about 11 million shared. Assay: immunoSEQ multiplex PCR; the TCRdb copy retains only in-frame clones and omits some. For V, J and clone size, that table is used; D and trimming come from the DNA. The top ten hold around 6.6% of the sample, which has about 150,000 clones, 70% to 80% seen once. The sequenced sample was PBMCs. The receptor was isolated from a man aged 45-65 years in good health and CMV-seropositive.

The chain's CDR3 is CASSPRGGDRGETQYF. Here the CDR3 DNA reads TGTGCCAGCAGCCCAAGAGGGGGGGACAGGGGTGAGACCCAGTACTTC. The V call is TRBV5-6, the J call TRBJ2-5; 10 positions match TRBD1. The CDR3 length is 16 residues. V lost 4 bases to trimming and J lost 5 bases; unmatched junction nucleotides: 11. The V gene's germline CDR1 is SGHDT and CDR2 YYEEEE.